The 29 T cell receptor beta chains listed next were all sequenced from one sample in a study of T-cell reconstitution after alpha-beta-depleted transplantation in children. Unique molecular identifiers were incorporated when the TCRbeta library was constructed. MiXCR was run by TCRdb on the PCR reads, yielding one entry per CDR3 protein. This sample yields around 200,000 distinct CDR3 sequences, of which roughly 8.1% are seen a single time; about a third belongs to the top ten. The specimen was PBMCs, mostly from graft donor cells, collected 360 days after TCRalphabeta/CD19-depleted stem cell transplant. The source is a male patient between 2 and 15 years old who had a stem cell transplant for acute myeloid leukemia, so the T cells may come from the graft donor.

In its sample, this clonotype was seen a few times. The CDR3 DNA sequence: TGCAGTGCTATATCCTTACAGGGAGCGGACACTGAAGCTTTCTTT. The encoded protein is CSAISLQGADTEAFF. The V call is TRBV20-1, the J call TRBJ1-1, with a tentative D call TRBD1 (6 bases). V lost 4 bases to trimming and J lost 3 bases, with 18 bases between them. Looked up from germline, CDR1 is DFQATT and CDR2 is SNEGSKA (reference sequence). The CDR3 consists of 15 residues.

This chain links TRBV18 with TRBJ2-3, with TRBD2 matching over 7 bases. The CDR3 has 15 residues. Trimming took 2 bases from V and 2 from J; bases not matched to a gene: 4. Germline V gene sequence: CDR1 KGHSH, CDR2 LQKENI. The CDR3 bases are TGTGCCAGCTCACCATCAGCGGGGTACACAGATACGCAGTATTTT. Protein product: CASSPSAGYTDTQYF.

This clonotype was detected a few times. V and J are TRBV18 and TRBJ2-5, with D possibly being TRBD1 (6 bases). Germline lookup yields CDR1 KGHSH and CDR2 LQKENI. V dropped 2 bases and J dropped 1 base, with 8 bases sitting between them. The CDR3 is made up of 14 amino acids. The CDR3 sequence: CASSPRDIQETQYF. CDR3 coding DNA: TGTGCCAGCTCACCAAGGGACATCCAAGAGACCCAGTACTTC.

This clonotype was observed many times. The genes are TRBV4-3 and TRBJ2-7; the match to TRBD2 covers 12 bases. The CDR3 extends over 15 amino acids. Trimming removed 4 bases from V and 4 bases from J; junction bases left unmatched: 5. In germline, CDR1 is LGHNA, CDR2 YSLEER. As DNA, the CDR3 is TGCGCCAGCAGCCGTGGACTAGCGGGACATTACGAGCAGTACTTC. Protein sequence: CASSRGLAGHYEQYF.

This clonotype has at least ten counts. J is TRBJ1-1 and V is TRBV6-1, with 8 bases identical to TRBD1. After removal of 5 bases from V and 5 bases from J, the junction contained 7 bases not matched to a gene. This CDR3 comprises 14 residues. CDR1 and CDR2 (germline): MNHNS, SASEGT. CDR3 DNA: TGTGCCAGCAGTACCTCAGGGGGCCGAACTGAAGCTTTCTTT. Its protein product is CASSTSGGRTEAFF.

The gene calls are TRBV11-2 and TRBJ2-2, with D possibly matching TRBD1 (5 bases). The CDR3 is 14 amino acids. Deletions cut 3 bases from V and 3 bases from J, with 8 bases between. CDR1 SGHAT and CDR2 FQNNGV come from the germline V gene. The CDR3, as DNA: TGTGCCAGCAGCTTCAGGGTCGACACCGGGGAGCTGTTTTTT. As protein: CASSFRVDTGELFF.

This clonotype was detected ten times or more. The rearrangement joins TRBV11-1 to TRBJ2-3; 12 bases are a match to TRBD1. This CDR3 comprises 15 residues. Germline CDR1 and CDR2: SGHAT and FQDESV (reference sequence). V dropped 5 bases and J dropped 5; count of bases not matched to a gene: 5. The CDR3 protein is CASSPGQGAVDTQYF. The CDR3 DNA follows: TGTGCCAGCAGCCCGGGACAGGGGGCCGTAGATACGCAGTATTTT.

This clonotype was recorded only once. This may stem from a read error, because a much larger clone lies one nucleotide away. V gene TRBV10-3 combines with J gene TRBJ1-2, with 9 bases fitting TRBD1. In germline, CDR1 is ENHRY, CDR2 SYGVKD. The CDR3 is made up of 15 amino acids. The trim removed 3 bases at V and 7 bases at J, leaving 9 bases unmatched. DNA for the CDR3: TGTGCCATCAGTGACCCCGGGACAGGGTACTGTGGCTACACCTTC. It yields the protein CAISDPGTGYCGYTF.

This clonotype was counted many times. V and J are TRBV11-2 and TRBJ2-7, with a possible D match to TRBD2 (6 bases). The CDR3 loop spans 13 amino acids. Germline V gene sequence: CDR1 SGHAT, CDR2 FQNNGV. The V end lost 4 bases, the J end lost 2 bases, and 9 bases lay between the germline ends. In DNA, the CDR3 is TGTGCCAGCAGCTCGGGACTGACCTACGAGCAGTACGTC. It encodes CASSSGLTYEQYV.

V and J are TRBV12-5 and TRBJ1-1; TRBD1 matches at 11 bases. V lost 5 bases to trimming and J lost 5 bases; unmatched junction nucleotides: 10. Germline CDR1 is LGHNT and CDR2 is FRNRAP. The CDR3 sequence is 16 residues long. The DNA for the CDR3 is TGTGCTAGTGGTATCGGACAGGGGGCGGTGGGAACTGAAGCTTTCTTT. This translates into CASGIGQGAVGTEAFF.

The V and J genes are TRBV20-1 and TRBJ2-3; 7 positions match TRBD2. CDR1 and CDR2 from the germline V gene are DFQATT and SNEGSKA (reference sequence). The CDR3 loop spans 14 amino acids. V lost 1 base to trimming and J lost 3 bases; unmatched junction nucleotides: 4. The CDR3 DNA reads as TGCAGTGCTAGAGTGGCGGGAGTGACAGATACGCAGTATTTT. Encoded protein: CSARVAGVTDTQYF.

Many counts were recorded for this clonotype. This sequence joins TRBV5-6 and TRBJ2-2; D gene uncertain. The germline V gene has CDR1 SGHDT and CDR2 YYEEEE. The CDR3 consists of 14 residues. Trimming shortened V by 5 bases and J by 5 bases, and 13 bases separated the two germline ends. The CDR3 is CASRSAPTTGELFF. CDR3 nucleotide sequence: TGTGCCAGCAGAAGCGCTCCGACGACCGGGGAGCTGTTTTTT.

The chain links TRBV10-2 to TRBJ2-7, with 7 bases that match TRBD1. CDR3 length equals 15 residues. Germline CDR1 is WSHSY and CDR2 is SAAADI. J gave up 1 base and V 2 bases, and 5 bases lay outside the gene matches. In DNA, the CDR3 is TGCGCCAGCAGTGAGAGACTCAGGGGGTCCTACGAGCAGTACGTC. This translates into CASSERLRGSYEQYV.

This clonotype was found many times. The V and J genes are TRBV29-1 and TRBJ2-7; 9 positions agree with TRBD2. With 7 bases clipped from V and 5 bases from J, the junction kept 18 bases outside the gene matches. Germline V CDR1 and CDR2: SQVTM, ANQGSEA. The CDR3 sequence is 16 residues long. The CDR3 region has the DNA TGCAGCGCAGGGGAACGGGGGCCTAGCGGGATCCACGAGCAGTACTTC. This sequence encodes CSAGERGPSGIHEQYF.

This clonotype was seen many times. The gene calls are TRBV20-1 and TRBJ2-7; 8 nucleotides agree with TRBD1. Germline V CDR1 and CDR2: DFQATT, SNEGSKA (reference sequence). The CDR3 is 12 amino acids. V was pared by 3 bases and J by 5 bases, with 3 bases of the junction left unmatched. CDR3 bases: TGCAGTGCTAGGACAGGGGCTGACGAGCAGTACTTC. It codes for CSARTGADEQYF.

The V gene is TRBV7-2, the J gene TRBJ1-5, with D tentatively TRBD1 (5 bases). The germline gives CDR1 SGHTA, CDR2 FQGNSA. Trimming pared 1 base from V and 2 bases from J, leaving 12 bases between. CDR3 length: 16 amino acids. This chain's CDR3 is CASSLGAGRGNQPQHF. CDR3 in DNA: TGTGCCAGCAGCTTAGGGGCAGGGCGGGGCAATCAGCCCCAGCATTTT.

V usage is TRBV10-3 and J usage is TRBJ2-3; maybe TRBD2 (5 bases). The CDR3 has 15 residues. Trimming took off 3 bases at V and 0 bases at J, with 10 bases between the two ends. Germline V gene data show CDR1 as ENHRY and CDR2 as SYGVKD. The CDR3 reads CAISEEGTSTDTQYF. The CDR3 region has the DNA TGTGCCATCAGTGAAGAGGGTACTAGCACAGATACGCAGTATTTT.

This sequence joins TRBV20-1 and TRBJ1-2; D perhaps matches TRBD1 (5 bases). The germline V gene has CDR1 DFQATT and CDR2 SNEGSKA (reference sequence). The CDR3 runs 16 residues. V was shortened by 1 base and J by 0 bases, with 15 bases between the two germline ends. The DNA for the CDR3 is TGCAGTGCTAGAGCCCCGCGGGGGTTTTCTAACTATGGCTACACCTTC. The encoded protein is CSARAPRGFSNYGYTF.

The J gene is TRBJ2-2, the V gene TRBV5-1; 14 bases match TRBD2. The CDR3 is 18 amino acids. V lost 4 bases and J lost 6; bases outside the gene matches: 11. Germline V gives CDR1 SGHRS, CDR2 YFSETQ. CDR3 protein: CASSATGLAGVFPGELFF. CDR3 nucleotide sequence: TGCGCCAGCAGCGCTACGGGACTAGCGGGAGTTTTCCCCGGGGAGCTGTTTTTT.

The V gene is TRBV6-6, the J gene TRBJ2-1; D is possibly TRBD1 or TRBD2 (5 bases each). The germline gives CDR1 MNHNY, CDR2 SVGAGI (reference sequence). This CDR3 has 13 residues. V lost 2 bases and J lost 11, with 13 bases in between. The CDR3 loop reads CASSYTQPGQQFF. The CDR3 DNA is TGTGCCAGCAGTTACACGCAGCCGGGACAGCAGTTCTTC.

In its sample, this clonotype was seen a few times. V and J are TRBV6-1 and TRBJ1-1; D remains ambiguous. From germline, CDR1 is MNHNS and CDR2 SASEGT. The germline V and J ends were trimmed by 6 bases and 3 bases, with 14 bases remaining between them. CDR3 size: 14 residues. As DNA, the CDR3 is TGTGCCAGCAGCCCCGGACTCTGGGACACTGAAGCTTTCTTT. Residues: CASSPGLWDTEAFF.

This clonotype appeared a few times. V is TRBV24-1 and J is TRBJ1-1, with D perhaps TRBD1 (6 bases). The germline V gene encodes CDR1 KGHDR and CDR2 SFDVKD. The CDR3 is 16 amino acids. Trimming removed 6 bases from V and 2 bases from J, with 18 bases in between. CDR3 amino acids: CATSRIENRANTEAFF. CDR3 sequence (DNA): TGTGCCACCAGTCGGATTGAGAACAGGGCTAACACTGAAGCTTTCTTT.

This clonotype was counted ten times or more. V is TRBV7-9 and J is TRBJ2-7; 9 bases agree with TRBD1. The J segment lost 7 bases and the V segment lost 4 bases, leaving 8 bases of the junction unmatched. This CDR3 contains 14 residues. The germline V gene has CDR1 SEHNR and CDR2 FQNEAQ (reference sequence). Here the CDR3 reads CASSWGQGSEEQYV. As DNA, the CDR3 is TGTGCCAGCAGCTGGGGACAGGGATCGGAAGAGCAGTACGTC.

The chain couples TRBV5-1 to TRBJ2-5; a weak D match, TRBD2 (5 bases). The CDR3 spans 16 residues. The germline CDR1 and CDR2 sequences are SGHRS and YFSETQ. V was clipped by 4 bases and J by 3 bases, with 19 bases between them. The CDR3 loop reads CASSVRTRVWEETQYF. The DNA for the CDR3 is TGCGCCAGCAGCGTACGTACGAGGGTTTGGGAAGAGACCCAGTACTTC. Looking up the rest from reference TRBV5-1 and TRBJ2-5 gives the full variable domain: KAGVTQTPRYLIKTRGQQVTLSCSPISGHRSVSWYQQTPGQGLQFLFEYFSETQRNKGNFPGRFSGRQFSNSRSEMNVSTLELGDSALYLCASSVRTRVWEETQYFGPGTRLLVL.

The CDR3 spells CAISAEKNEKLFF. The CDR3 DNA is TGTGCCATCTCCGCGGAGAAAAATGAAAAACTGTTTTTT. The chain joins TRBV10-3 to TRBJ1-4; D unclear. Trimming shortened V by 8 bases and J by 5 bases, and 12 bases separated the two germline ends. Germline V CDR1 and CDR2: ENHRY, SYGVKD. CDR3 size: 13 residues.

The chain employs TRBV4-2 and TRBJ2-7; no reliable D call. Germline CDR1 is LGHNA and CDR2 is YNFKEQ. V lost 1 base and J lost 2, with 15 bases in between. CDR3 length: 16 amino acids. The CDR3 loop is CASSQVGGVGAYEQYF. CDR3 nucleotide sequence: TGTGCCAGCAGCCAAGTCGGCGGCGTCGGAGCCTACGAGCAGTACTTC.

The rearrangement joins TRBV5-1 to TRBJ2-2; TRBD2 agrees at 8 bases. From germline, CDR1 is SGHRS and CDR2 YFSETQ. This CDR3 comprises 15 residues. Trimming removed 2 bases from V and 4 bases from J; junction bases left unmatched: 4. The chain's CDR3 is CASSFNAGGTGELFF. Here the CDR3 DNA reads TGCGCCAGCAGCTTCAACGCGGGGGGCACCGGGGAGCTGTTTTTT.

The rearrangement uses TRBV7-2 and TRBJ2-1; tentatively, D is TRBD2 (5 bases). The germline V gene has CDR1 SGHTA and CDR2 FQGNSA. This CDR3 is 15 amino acids long. V gave up 4 bases and J gave up 2 bases, with 12 bases separating them. The CDR3, as DNA: TGTGCCAGCAGCTCGAGGGCAGGTACCTACAATGAGCAGTTCTTC. It specifies CASSSRAGTYNEQFF.

The chain carries TRBV5-1 and TRBJ2-3; tentatively, D is TRBD2 (6 bases). The ends were cut back, 0 bases at V and 0 bases at J, with 8 bases in the middle. Germline values: CDR1 SGHRS, CDR2 YFSETQ. The CDR3 is 15 amino acids. The DNA for the CDR3 is TGCGCCAGCAGCTTGGGAGGGACTAGCACAGATACGCAGTATTTT. The encoded protein is CASSLGGTSTDTQYF.